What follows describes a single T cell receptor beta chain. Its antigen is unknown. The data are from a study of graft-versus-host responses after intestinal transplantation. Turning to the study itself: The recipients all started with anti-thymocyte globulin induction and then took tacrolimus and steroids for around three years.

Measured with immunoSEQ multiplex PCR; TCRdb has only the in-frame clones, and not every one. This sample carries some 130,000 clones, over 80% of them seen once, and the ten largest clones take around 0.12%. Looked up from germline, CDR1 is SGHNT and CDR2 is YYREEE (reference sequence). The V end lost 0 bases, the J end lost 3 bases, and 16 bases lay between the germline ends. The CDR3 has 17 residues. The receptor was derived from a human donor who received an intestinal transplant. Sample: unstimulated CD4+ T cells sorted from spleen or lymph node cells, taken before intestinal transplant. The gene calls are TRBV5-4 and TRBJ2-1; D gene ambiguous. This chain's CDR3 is CASSLAGGTRSYNEQFF. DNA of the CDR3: TGTGCCAGCAGCTTGGCAGGCGGTACCAGGAGCTACAATGAGCAGTTCTTC.